This T cell receptor beta chain was sequenced for a study of regulatory T cells in long-lasting Graves disease. Study findings and constraints: A greater number of public clonotypes (roughly 2,700) was shared by persistent patients than by new patients (approximately 1,000). Peripheral blood was the sole material, not thyroid tissue. Repertoires from persistent disease leaned toward TRBV28, TRBJ1-2 and TRBJ2-5.

The CDR3 length is 15 residues. The V and J ends lost 5 bases and 4 bases, in that order; junction bases with no gene match: 7. Germline lookup yields CDR1 MDHEN and CDR2 SYDVKM. Time point reported: persistent/refractory GD, antithyroid drugs over 5 years with positive TRAb. TCR sequences were obtained from RNA taken from PBMCs. The patients were enrolled through endocrinology in Xi'an, China. HTBI primers from iRepertoire and Arm-PCR of CDR3 regions yielded the TCR beta libraries. TCRdb recomputed calls from the multiplex PCR reads with MiXCR, one row per CDR3 protein. This table has roughly 490,000 distinct CDR3 sequences, approximately 23% appearing once. This clonotype was seen ten or more times. Its antigen is not known.

This clonotype was obtained from a female donor with Graves disease. The specimen comprised peripheral blood mononuclear cells (PBMCs), sampled when the disease was refractory, from a patient treated with antithyroid drugs. V is TRBV28 and J is TRBJ2-7; 11 nucleotides align to TRBD2. DNA for the CDR3: TGTGCCAGCAGTCAGATTAGCGGGGGGGCTTACGAGCAGTACTTC. This encodes CASSQISGGAYEQYF. The complete variable domain, with remaining parts taken from reference TRBV28 and TRBJ2-7, reads DVKVTQSSRYLVKRTGEKVFLECVQDMDHENMFWYRQDPGLGLRLIYFSYDVKMKEKGDIPEGYSVSREKKERFSLILESASTNQTSMYLCASSQISGGAYEQYFGPGTRLTVT.